Listed below are T cell receptor beta chains from one sample, sequenced in a study of CD8 T cells in Susac syndrome. Each CDR3 protein is one row after TCRdb ran MiXCR on the immunoSEQ multiplex PCR reads. The data show some 180,000 distinct CDR3 sequences, just under 95% seen once. The source material was CD4+ T cells from PBMCs. The source is a human donor with Susac syndrome. The CDR3 runs from the conserved cysteine through the conserved F or W. A D gene is named only where the DNA matches it firmly. Some rows have no size entry. The others give once, few or many, or a class for an expanded clone.

clone_size	j_call	v_call	d_call	cdr3_aa	cdr3_nt
-	TRBJ2-1	TRBV18	-	CASSPGFSYNEQFF	TGTGCCAGCTCACCGGGATTCTCCTACAATGAGCAGTTCTTC
-	TRBJ1-1	TRBV6-2/TRBV6-3	-	CASSTRQDQAFF	TGTGCCAGCAGTACTCGACAGGACCAGGCTTTCTTT
-	TRBJ2-2	TRBV6-5	-	CANSPDRNTGELFF	TGTGCCAACAGCCCCGACAGGAACACCGGGGAGCTGTTTTTT
-	TRBJ2-2	TRBV12-3/TRBV12-4	TRBD1	CASSLPLPDRGTGELFF	TGTGCCAGCAGTTTACCCCTCCCGGACAGGGGTACCGGGGAGCTGTTTTTT
-	TRBJ2-3	TRBV14	-	CASSQEGGHTQDTQYF	TGTGCCAGCAGCCAAGAGGGGGGACATACTCAGGATACGCAGTATTTT
-	TRBJ2-5	TRBV4-3	TRBD1	CASSQLAGTGKVTQYF	TGCGCCAGCAGCCAACTAGCCGGGACAGGGAAGGTGACCCAGTACTTC
-	TRBJ2-5	TRBV30	TRBD2	CAWSVWGGSHQETQYF	TGTGCCTGGAGTGTATGGGGAGGGTCCCATCAAGAGACCCAGTACTTC
-	TRBJ1-2	TRBV29-1	-	CSVEDRSRDGGYTF	TGCAGCGTTGAAGATAGAAGTCGCGATGGTGGCTACACCTTC
-	TRBJ2-1	TRBV19	TRBD2	CASSPGTSVNNEQFF	TGTGCCAGTAGTCCCGGGACTAGCGTTAACAATGAGCAGTTCTTC
-	TRBJ2-3	TRBV4-1	-	CASSQVGTRSHTQYF	TGCGCCAGCAGCCAAGTGGGGACCAGAAGCCATACGCAGTATTTT
-	TRBJ1-4	TRBV15	TRBD1	CATTPDRGTTNEKLFF	TGTGCCACCACCCCGGACAGGGGCACAACTAATGAAAAACTGTTTTTT
-	TRBJ2-1	TRBV20-1	TRBD2	CSAINPGTSGTFSYNEQFF	TGCAGTGCTATAAATCCCGGGACTAGCGGGACATTCTCCTACAATGAGCAGTTCTTC
-	TRBJ2-1	TRBV5-6	TRBD2	CASSLSRQGGAGVSYNEQFF	TGTGCCAGCAGCTTGTCAAGGCAGGGCGGAGCGGGAGTGTCCTACAATGAGCAGTTCTTC
-	TRBJ2-1	TRBV20-1	TRBD2	CSARGTSGKSSYNEQFF	TGCAGTGCTAGAGGGACTAGCGGTAAAAGCTCCTACAATGAGCAGTTCTTC
-	TRBJ2-7	TRBV5-6	-	CASNFFTGPYEQYF	TGTGCCAGCAACTTCTTTACAGGGCCCTACGAGCAGTACTTC
-	TRBJ1-2	TRBV28	TRBD1	CASNLDRVDGYTF	TGTGCCAGCAATCTTGACAGGGTAGACGGCTACACCTTC
-	TRBJ1-3	TRBV4-2	-	CASSQDSITASSGNTIYF	TGTGCCAGCAGCCAAGATTCGATTACAGCGTCCTCTGGAAACACCATATATTTT
-	TRBJ2-1	TRBV28	-	CASSSGTNSNEQFF	TGTGCCAGCAGCTCCGGGACGAACTCGAATGAGCAGTTCTTC
-	TRBJ1-1	TRBV18	-	CASSPLGGLNTEAFF	TGTGCCAGCTCACCCCTCGGGGGCTTGAACACTGAAGCTTTCTTT
-	TRBJ1-1	TRBV20-1	-	CSARGQGSPYTEAFF	TGCAGTGCTAGAGGCCAGGGGTCCCCGTACACTGAAGCTTTCTTT
-	TRBJ2-7	TRBV29-1	TRBD1	CNVGDRTYEQYF	TGCAACGTAGGGGACAGGACCTACGAGCAGTACTTC
few	TRBJ1-2	TRBV29-1	TRBD1	CSVETGGGYGYTF	TGCAGCGTTGAGACAGGGGGCGGCTATGGCTACACCTTC
-	TRBJ2-3	TRBV7-2	-	CASSSTQVTDTQYF	TGTGCCAGCAGCTCAACACAGGTCACAGATACGCAGTATTTT
-	TRBJ2-2	TRBV20-1	-	CSARTLAGTGELFF	TGCAGTGCCCGTACCCTGGCTGGCACCGGGGAGCTGTTTTTT
-	TRBJ1-1	TRBV4-1	TRBD1	CASSQVTGGLNTEAFF	TGCGCCAGCAGCCAAGTTACAGGGGGATTGAACACTGAAGCTTTCTTT
few	TRBJ2-7	TRBV3-1	TRBD1	CASSRGQGYEQYF	TGTGCCAGCAGCCGAGGACAGGGATACGAGCAGTACTTC
once	TRBJ2-7	TRBV18	TRBD2	CASSPGGRGSYEQYF	TGTGCCAGCTCACCCGGAGGGAGGGGTTCCTACGAGCAGTACTTC
-	TRBJ1-1	TRBV7-9	TRBD1	CASSSWTGGTEAFF	TGTGCCAGCAGCTCCTGGACAGGGGGCACTGAAGCTTTCTTT
-	TRBJ2-2	TRBV6-1	TRBD1	CASRTLDRANTGELFF	TGTGCCAGCAGAACCCTGGACAGGGCAAACACCGGGGAGCTGTTTTTT
-	TRBJ2-3	TRBV11-2	-	CASSPLRGERNTQYF	TGTGCCAGCAGCCCTCTTAGGGGGGAGCGGAATACGCAGTATTTT
-	TRBJ2-7	TRBV7-9	-	CASSPGATSYEQYF	TGTGCCAGCAGCCCAGGGGCCACCTCCTACGAGCAGTACTTC
-	TRBJ2-5	TRBV30	-	CAWSVFGSDQETQYF	TGTGCCTGGAGTGTATTTGGGTCGGATCAAGAGACCCAGTACTTC
-	TRBJ2-1	TRBV7-8	-	CASALNEQFF	TGTGCCAGCGCACTCAATGAGCAGTTCTTC
-	TRBJ1-2	TRBV19	-	CASSLDPSRSYTF	TGTGCCAGTAGTCTGGACCCCTCTCGGAGCTACACCTTC
-	TRBJ1-2	TRBV27	-	CASSLLGNYGYTF	TGTGCCAGCAGTTTGCTCGGGAACTATGGCTACACCTTC
-	TRBJ1-5	TRBV9	-	CASSKGTSNQPQHF	TGTGCCAGCAGCAAAGGAACTAGCAATCAGCCCCAGCATTTT
-	TRBJ2-3	TRBV14	TRBD1	CASSYGTGVSDTQYF	TGTGCCAGCAGCTACGGGACAGGGGTGTCAGATACGCAGTATTTT
-	TRBJ2-5	TRBV20-1	-	CSARLTGLETQYF	TGCAGTGCTAGGCTAACAGGGTTAGAGACCCAGTACTTC
-	TRBJ2-1	TRBV6-5	TRBD1	CASSKQGAYNEQFF	TGTGCCAGCAGTAAACAGGGGGCCTACAATGAGCAGTTCTTC
-	TRBJ2-2	TRBV29-1	TRBD1	CSVERTGVTGELFF	TGCAGCGTTGAAAGGACAGGGGTCACCGGGGAGCTGTTTTTT
-	TRBJ2-1	TRBV19	TRBD1	CASSTIHTGAGEQFF	TGTGCCAGTAGTACGATTCATACAGGGGCTGGGGAGCAGTTCTTC
-	TRBJ1-1	TRBV18	-	CASSPLGVTEAFF	TGTGCCAGCTCACCCCTGGGAGTCACTGAAGCTTTCTTT
once	TRBJ1-1	TRBV15	-	CATSRDTDYTEAFF	TGTGCCACCAGCAGAGATACTGATTACACTGAAGCTTTCTTT
-	TRBJ2-5	TRBV5-8	-	CASSLIPGIQYF	TGTGCCAGCAGCTTAATCCCAGGGATTCAGTACTTC
-	TRBJ2-2	TRBV9	-	CASSVQVSGELFF	TGTGCCAGCAGCGTTCAAGTTTCCGGGGAGCTGTTTTTT
-	TRBJ1-5	TRBV20-1	-	CSARDPQGLGPQHF	TGCAGTGCTAGAGATCCCCAGGGACTCGGGCCCCAGCATTTT
-	TRBJ1-2	TRBV20-1	-	CSAQAPGIANYGYTF	TGCAGTGCCCAAGCCCCAGGGATAGCTAACTATGGCTACACCTTC
-	TRBJ2-1	TRBV20-1	TRBD2	CSARDLAGDLREEQFF	TGCAGTGCTAGAGATCTAGCGGGGGACCTTAGAGAAGAGCAGTTCTTC
-	TRBJ1-1	TRBV5-1	-	CASSLEAGGNTEAFF	TGCGCCAGCAGCTTGGAGGCCGGGGGGAACACTGAAGCTTTCTTT
-	TRBJ1-1	TRBV20-1	-	CSASAGLNTEAFF	TGCAGTGCTAGTGCGGGGCTGAACACTGAAGCTTTCTTT
once	TRBJ2-3	TRBV4-3	TRBD2	CASSQDAVRTSGRGDTQYF	TGCGCCAGCAGCCAAGACGCGGTTAGGACTAGCGGGAGGGGAGATACGCAGTATTTT
-	TRBJ2-1	TRBV30	TRBD1	CAWMAPWATPGGEQFF	TGTGCCTGGATGGCCCCCTGGGCGACTCCAGGGGGTGAGCAGTTCTTC